This T cell receptor beta chain originates from a study of beta chain features in type 1 diabetes. The CDR3 loop spans 12 amino acids. V was cut by 1 base and J by 9 bases, with 8 bases left in between. In germline, CDR1 is SEHNR, CDR2 FQNEAQ (reference sequence). In its sample, this clone was seen a few times. Its matching antigen is unknown. Broader study findings: Among patients with Type 1 diabetes, TCRB CDR3s were moderately but significantly shorter in every one of the four CD4+ subsets.

Expressed TCRB transcripts got sequenced, as all isolated RNA was reverse transcribed. TCRdb's copy holds only in-frame clones and misses some; the assay was immunoSEQ multiplex PCR. The data hold some 290,000 clones, with more than 13% observed a single time. This clonotype originated in a man aged 25-45 years with type 1 diabetes. This chain joins TRBV7-9 and TRBJ2-3; D gene unclear. The sample taken for sequencing was naive CD4+ T cells from blood. The DNA of the CDR3 is TGTGCCAGCAGCTTAGGACAAGAGACGCAGTATTTT. This gives the protein CASSLGQETQYF. Full variable domain (missing parts from reference TRBV7-9 and TRBJ2-3): DTGVSQNPRHKITKRGQNVTFRCDPISEHNRLYWYRQTLGQGPEFLTYFQNEAQLEKSRLLSDRFSAERPKGSFSTLEIQRTEQGDSAMYLCASSLGQETQYFGPGTRLTVL.